The rows below give T cell receptor beta chains drawn from one sample of a study of human T cells and chemical hapten exposure. TCRdb itself ran the RACE reads through MiXCR, one entry per CDR3 protein. The table shows tens of thousands of distinct CDR3 sequences, with more than 8% occurring only once. The source material was whole blood, sampled in connection with sensitization to the hapten diphenylcyclopropenone (DPC). These receptors came from a woman in her thirties or forties with alopecia areata. Some clones in this sample may be carry-over from other donors' samples. Each CDR3 is given with its conserved first and last residue. Each record gives: clone size, V gene, D gene, J gene, CDR3 protein, CDR3 DNA. D genes are given only for firm matches. Size values are once, few and many counts, or a class for expanded clones, and some rows have none.

clone size: many; V gene: TRBV20-1; D gene: TRBD1; J gene: TRBJ1-1; CDR3 protein: CSAPWDSPNTEAFF; CDR3 DNA: TGCAGTGCTCCTTGGGACAGTCCAAACACTGAAGCTTTCTTT
clone size: many; V gene: TRBV19; D gene: .; J gene: TRBJ1-2; CDR3 protein: CASSIQAWGYGYTF; CDR3 DNA: TGTGCCAGTAGTATCCAGGCCTGGGGGTATGGCTACACCTTC
clone size: many; V gene: TRBV12-3/TRBV12-4; D gene: .; J gene: TRBJ1-5; CDR3 protein: CASSLVRDVQPQHF; CDR3 DNA: TGTGCCAGCAGTTTAGTGAGGGATGTCCAGCCCCAGCATTTT
clone size: many; V gene: TRBV3-1; D gene: .; J gene: TRBJ2-1; CDR3 protein: CASSRTANEQFF; CDR3 DNA: TGTGCCAGCAGCCGCACGGCCAATGAGCAGTTCTTC
clone size: many; V gene: TRBV24-1; D gene: TRBD1; J gene: TRBJ2-1; CDR3 protein: CATNQGEYNEQFF; CDR3 DNA: TGTGCCACCAACCAGGGGGAATACAATGAGCAGTTCTTC
clone size: many; V gene: TRBV7-9; D gene: .; J gene: TRBJ2-1; CDR3 protein: CASSLILGEQFF; CDR3 DNA: TGTGCCAGCAGCTTAATACTAGGAGAGCAGTTCTTC
clone size: many; V gene: TRBV7-6; D gene: .; J gene: TRBJ2-2; CDR3 protein: CASSSDRTGELFF; CDR3 DNA: TGTGCCAGCAGCTCCGACAGGACCGGGGAGCTGTTTTTT
clone size: .; V gene: TRBV7-2; D gene: TRBD2; J gene: TRBJ2-2; CDR3 protein: CASSRRLANTEELFF; CDR3 DNA: TGTGCCAGCAGCCGTAGACTAGCGAACACCGAGGAGCTGTTTTTT
clone size: many; V gene: TRBV11-2; D gene: TRBD1; J gene: TRBJ2-2; CDR3 protein: CASSFTTTGNWELFF; CDR3 DNA: TGTGCCAGCAGCTTCACGACGACAGGGAACTGGGAGCTGTTTTTT
clone size: few; V gene: TRBV12-3/TRBV12-4; D gene: TRBD2; J gene: TRBJ2-1; CDR3 protein: CASSFRSGGYNEQFF; CDR3 DNA: TGTGCCAGCAGTTTCCGCAGCGGGGGGTACAATGAGCAGTTCTTC
clone size: .; V gene: TRBV7-6; D gene: TRBD1; J gene: TRBJ2-2; CDR3 protein: CASSLVQGANTGELFF; CDR3 DNA: TGTGCCAGCAGCTTAGTGCAGGGGGCCAACACCGGGGAGCTGTTTTTT
clone size: few; V gene: TRBV3-1; D gene: TRBD2; J gene: TRBJ2-5; CDR3 protein: CASSQRGGLTQRHQETQYF; CDR3 DNA: TGTGCCAGCAGCCAACGCGGGGGGCTGACGCAAAGGCACCAAGAGACCCAGTACTTC
clone size: many; V gene: TRBV18; D gene: TRBD2; J gene: TRBJ2-5; CDR3 protein: CASSPLQGLAGGRLQETQYF; CDR3 DNA: TGTGCCAGCTCACCACTGCAAGGACTAGCGGGGGGCCGACTACAAGAGACCCAGTACTTC